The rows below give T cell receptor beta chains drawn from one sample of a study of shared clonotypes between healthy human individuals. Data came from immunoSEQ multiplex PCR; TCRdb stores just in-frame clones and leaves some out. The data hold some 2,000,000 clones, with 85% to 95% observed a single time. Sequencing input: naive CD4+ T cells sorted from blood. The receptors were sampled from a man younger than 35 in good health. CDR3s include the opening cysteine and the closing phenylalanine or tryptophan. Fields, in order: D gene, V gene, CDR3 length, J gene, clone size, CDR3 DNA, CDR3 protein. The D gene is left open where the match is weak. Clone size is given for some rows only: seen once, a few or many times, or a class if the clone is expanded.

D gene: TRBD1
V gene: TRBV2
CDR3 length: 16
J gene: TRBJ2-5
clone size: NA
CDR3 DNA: TGTGCCAGCAGTGCCCAAGCCAGGGGGCCAGGAGAGACCCAGTACTTC
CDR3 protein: CASSAQARGPGETQYF

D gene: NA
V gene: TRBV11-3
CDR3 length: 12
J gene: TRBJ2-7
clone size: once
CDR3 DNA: TGTGCCAGCAGCTTAGACCGGCGCGAGCAGTACTTC
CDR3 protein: CASSLDRREQYF

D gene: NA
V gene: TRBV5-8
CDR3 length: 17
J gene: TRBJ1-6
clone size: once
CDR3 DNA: TGTGCCAGCAGCATGTCCGGGACCGCTAGTTATAATTCACCCCTCCACTTT
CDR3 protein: CASSMSGTASYNSPLHF

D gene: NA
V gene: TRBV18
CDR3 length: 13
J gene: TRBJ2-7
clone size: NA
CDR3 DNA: TGTGCCAGCTCACAGGGGTCTAGCTACGAGCAGTACTTC
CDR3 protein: CASSQGSSYEQYF

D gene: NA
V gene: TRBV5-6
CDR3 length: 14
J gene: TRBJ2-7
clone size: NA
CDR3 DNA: TGTGCCAGCAGCTTGCAGCTGACGGCTTACGAGCAGTACTTC
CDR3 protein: CASSLQLTAYEQYF

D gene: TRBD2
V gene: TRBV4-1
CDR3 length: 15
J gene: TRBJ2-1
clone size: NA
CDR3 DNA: TGCGCCAGCAGCCAAGAGGAGCGGGAGTGGAGTGAGCAGTTCTTC
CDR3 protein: CASSQEEREWSEQFF

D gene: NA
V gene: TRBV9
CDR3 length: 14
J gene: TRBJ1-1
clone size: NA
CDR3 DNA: TGTGCCAGCAGCGTTAGCCCAGTGAACACTGAAGCTTTCTTT
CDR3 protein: CASSVSPVNTEAFF

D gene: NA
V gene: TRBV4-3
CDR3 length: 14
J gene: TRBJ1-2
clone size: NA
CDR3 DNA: TGCGCCAGCAGCCAAGATCTGTCAGGGCCAGGCTACACCTTC
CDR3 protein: CASSQDLSGPGYTF

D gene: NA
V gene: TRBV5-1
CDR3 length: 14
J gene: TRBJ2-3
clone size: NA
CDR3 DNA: TGCGCCAGCAGCTTAACTGCGGGCACAGATACGCAGTATTTT
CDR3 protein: CASSLTAGTDTQYF

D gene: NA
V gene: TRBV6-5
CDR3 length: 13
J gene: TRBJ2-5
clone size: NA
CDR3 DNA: TGTGCCAGCCGGCGCGCCTATCAAGAGACCCAGTACTTC
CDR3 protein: CASRRAYQETQYF

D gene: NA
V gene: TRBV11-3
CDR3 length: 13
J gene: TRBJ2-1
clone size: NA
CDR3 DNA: TGTGCCAGCAGCTTAGACAGATACAAAGAGCAGTTCTTC
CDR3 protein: CASSLDRYKEQFF

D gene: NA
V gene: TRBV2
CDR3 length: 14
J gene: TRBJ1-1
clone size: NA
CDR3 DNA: TGTGCCAGCAGTGAAGCGAAATATGGCACTGAAGCTTTCTTT
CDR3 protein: CASSEAKYGTEAFF

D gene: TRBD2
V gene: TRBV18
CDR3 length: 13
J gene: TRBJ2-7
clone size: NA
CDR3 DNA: TGTGCCAGCTCGTCGACTAGCGGGGGCGAGCAGTACTTC
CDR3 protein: CASSSTSGGEQYF

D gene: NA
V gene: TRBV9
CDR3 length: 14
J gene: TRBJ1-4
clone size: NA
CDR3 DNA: TGTGCCAGCAGCGTAGATTCAAGACTTCAATCACTGTTTTTT
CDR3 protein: CASSVDSRLQSLFF

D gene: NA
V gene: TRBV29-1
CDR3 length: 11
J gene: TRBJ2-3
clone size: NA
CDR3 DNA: TGCAGCGGGGAAGTTTGGGATACGCAGTATTTT
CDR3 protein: CSGEVWDTQYF

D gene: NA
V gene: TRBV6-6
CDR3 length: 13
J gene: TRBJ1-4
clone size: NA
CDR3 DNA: TGTGCCAGCAGTTACTTAGACCATGAAAAACTGTTTTTT
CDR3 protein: CASSYLDHEKLFF

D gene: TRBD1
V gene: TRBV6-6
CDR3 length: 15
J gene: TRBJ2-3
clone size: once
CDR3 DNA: TGTGCCAGCAGTAGACAGGGGGCTCCGGGAGATACGCAGTATTTT
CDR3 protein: CASSRQGAPGDTQYF

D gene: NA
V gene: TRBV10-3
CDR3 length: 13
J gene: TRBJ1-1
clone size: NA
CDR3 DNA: TGTGCCATCACGGCGGGACAGAACACTGAAGCTTTCTTT
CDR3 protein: CAITAGQNTEAFF

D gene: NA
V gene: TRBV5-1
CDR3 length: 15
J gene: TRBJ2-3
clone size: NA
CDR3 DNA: TGCGCCAGCAGCCCCCGGGGAGCGGGCACAGATACGCAGTATTTT
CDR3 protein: CASSPRGAGTDTQYF

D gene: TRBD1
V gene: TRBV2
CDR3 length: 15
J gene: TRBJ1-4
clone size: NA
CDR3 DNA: TGTGCCAGCAGTGAAGGGGACAGGGGGACTGAAAAACTGTTTTTT
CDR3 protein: CASSEGDRGTEKLFF

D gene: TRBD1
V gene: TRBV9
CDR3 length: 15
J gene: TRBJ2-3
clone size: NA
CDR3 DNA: TGTGCCAGCAGCGTAGGACAGGGACCCTCTGATACGCAGTATTTT
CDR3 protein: CASSVGQGPSDTQYF

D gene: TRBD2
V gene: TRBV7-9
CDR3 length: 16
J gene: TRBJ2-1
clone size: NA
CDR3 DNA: TGTGCCAGCAGCTACGGGACTAGCGGGACTTACAATGAGCAGTTCTTC
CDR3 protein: CASSYGTSGTYNEQFF

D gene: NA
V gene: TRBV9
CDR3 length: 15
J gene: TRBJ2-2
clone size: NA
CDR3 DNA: TGTGCCAGCAGCACTGTGGACAGGAACACCGGGGAGCTGTTTTTT
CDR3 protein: CASSTVDRNTGELFF

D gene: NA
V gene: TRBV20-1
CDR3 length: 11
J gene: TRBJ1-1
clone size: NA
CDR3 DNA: TGCAGCCCGGTGGTGGGTGGGAAAGCTTTCTTT
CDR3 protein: CSPVVGGKAFF

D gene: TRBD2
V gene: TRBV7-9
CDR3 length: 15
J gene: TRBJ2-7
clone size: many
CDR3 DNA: TGTGCCAGCAGCCTCAGCGGGGGGGTCCCCTACGAGCAGTACTTC
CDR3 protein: CASSLSGGVPYEQYF

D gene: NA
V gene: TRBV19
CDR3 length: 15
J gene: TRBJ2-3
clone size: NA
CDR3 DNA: TGTGCCAGTAGTACCGCATCGGGGTTCCCGGATACGCAGTATTTT
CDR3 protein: CASSTASGFPDTQYF

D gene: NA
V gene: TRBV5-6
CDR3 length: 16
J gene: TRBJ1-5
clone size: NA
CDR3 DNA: TGTGCCAGCAGCTTGGCGGGCCGGTATAGCAATCAGCCCCAGCATTTT
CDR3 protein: CASSLAGRYSNQPQHF

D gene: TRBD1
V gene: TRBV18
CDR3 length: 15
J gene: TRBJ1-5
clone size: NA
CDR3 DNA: TGTGCCAGCTCACCCGGGGCAGGGGGCGTTCAGCCCCAGCATTTT
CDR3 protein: CASSPGAGGVQPQHF

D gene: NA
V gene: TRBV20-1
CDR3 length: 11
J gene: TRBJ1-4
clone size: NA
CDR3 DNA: TGCAGTGCTAGAGACAGGGAAAAACTGTTTTTT
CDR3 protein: CSARDREKLFF

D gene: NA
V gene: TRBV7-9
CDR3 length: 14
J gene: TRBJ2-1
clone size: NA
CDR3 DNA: TGTGCCAGCAGCTTAGTGGGTGCCTACAATGAGCAGTTCTTC
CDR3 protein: CASSLVGAYNEQFF

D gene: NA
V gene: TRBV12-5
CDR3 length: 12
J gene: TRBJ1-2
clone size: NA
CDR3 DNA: TGTGCTAGTGGTCCCGAGAGGAGTGGCTACACCTTC
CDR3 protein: CASGPERSGYTF

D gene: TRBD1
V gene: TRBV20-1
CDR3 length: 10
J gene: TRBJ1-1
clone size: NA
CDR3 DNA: TGCAGTGCTTGGGACAGTAAAGCTTTCTTT
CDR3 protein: CSAWDSKAFF

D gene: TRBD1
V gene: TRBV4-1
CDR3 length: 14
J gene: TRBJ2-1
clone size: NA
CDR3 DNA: TGCGCCAGCAAAATCGGACAGGAGTTAAATGAGCAGTTCTTC
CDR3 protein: CASKIGQELNEQFF

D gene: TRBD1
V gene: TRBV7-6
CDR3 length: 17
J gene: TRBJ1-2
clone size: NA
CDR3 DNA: TGTGCCAGCAGCTTAGGTCCGACAGGGGGATCTAACTATGGCTACACCTTC
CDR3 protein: CASSLGPTGGSNYGYTF

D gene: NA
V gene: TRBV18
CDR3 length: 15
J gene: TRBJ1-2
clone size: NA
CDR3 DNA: TGTGCCAGCTCACCCTTAGACTCGGGTTCGGGTGGCTACACCTTC
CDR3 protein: CASSPLDSGSGGYTF

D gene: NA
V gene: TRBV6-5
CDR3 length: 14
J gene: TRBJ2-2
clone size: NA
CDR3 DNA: TGTGCCAGCAGTTATAAGGGGGAGACCGGGGAGCTGTTTTTT
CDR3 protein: CASSYKGETGELFF

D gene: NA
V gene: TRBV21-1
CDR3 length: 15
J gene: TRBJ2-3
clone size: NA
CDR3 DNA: TGTGCCAGCAGCCGACAGGGACTACAAACAGATACGCAGTATTTT
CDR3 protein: CASSRQGLQTDTQYF

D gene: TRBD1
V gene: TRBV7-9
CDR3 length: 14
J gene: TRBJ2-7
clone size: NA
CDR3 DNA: TGTGCCAGCAGCGTTACAGGGGGGTCCTACGAGCAGTACTTC
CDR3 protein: CASSVTGGSYEQYF

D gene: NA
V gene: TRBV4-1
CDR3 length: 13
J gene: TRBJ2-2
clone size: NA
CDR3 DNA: TGCGCCAGCAGCCAAGGTGGCACCGGGGAGCTGTTTTTT
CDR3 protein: CASSQGGTGELFF

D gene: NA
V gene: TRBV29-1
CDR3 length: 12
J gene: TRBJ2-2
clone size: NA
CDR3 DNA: TGCAGCGCGGCTAGGAACACCGGGGAGCTGTTTTTT
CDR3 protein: CSAARNTGELFF